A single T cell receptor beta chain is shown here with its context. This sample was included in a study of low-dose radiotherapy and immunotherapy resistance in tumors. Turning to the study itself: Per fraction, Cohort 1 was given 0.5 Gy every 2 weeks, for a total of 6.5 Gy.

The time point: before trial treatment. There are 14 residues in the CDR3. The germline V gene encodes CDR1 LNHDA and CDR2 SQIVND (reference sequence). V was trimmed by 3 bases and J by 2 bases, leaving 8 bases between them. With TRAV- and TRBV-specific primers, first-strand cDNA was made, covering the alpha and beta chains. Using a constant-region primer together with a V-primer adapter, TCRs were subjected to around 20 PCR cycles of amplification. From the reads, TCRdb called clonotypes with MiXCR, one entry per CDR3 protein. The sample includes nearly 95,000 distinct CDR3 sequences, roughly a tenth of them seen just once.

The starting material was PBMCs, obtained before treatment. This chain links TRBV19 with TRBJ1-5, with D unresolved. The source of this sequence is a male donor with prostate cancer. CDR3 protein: CASSIGLGNQPQHF. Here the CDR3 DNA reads TGTGCCAGTAGTATCGGACTAGGCAATCAGCCCCAGCATTTT.